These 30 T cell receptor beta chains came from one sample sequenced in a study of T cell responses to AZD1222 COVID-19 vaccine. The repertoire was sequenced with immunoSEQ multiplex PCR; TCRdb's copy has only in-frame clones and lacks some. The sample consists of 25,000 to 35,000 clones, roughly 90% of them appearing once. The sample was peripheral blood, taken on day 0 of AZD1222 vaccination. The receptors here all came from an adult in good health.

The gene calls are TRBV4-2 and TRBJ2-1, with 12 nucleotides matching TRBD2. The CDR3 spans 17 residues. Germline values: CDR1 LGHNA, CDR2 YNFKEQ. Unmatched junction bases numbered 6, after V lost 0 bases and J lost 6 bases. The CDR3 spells CASSQETRLAGVNEQFF. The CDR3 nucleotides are TGTGCCAGCAGCCAAGAGACAAGACTAGCGGGAGTCAATGAGCAGTTCTTC.

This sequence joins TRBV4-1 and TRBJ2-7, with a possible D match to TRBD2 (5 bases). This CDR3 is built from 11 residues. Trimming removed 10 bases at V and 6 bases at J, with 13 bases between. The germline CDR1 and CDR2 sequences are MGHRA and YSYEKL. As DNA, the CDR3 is TGCGCCACGAGGAGGCGGCCCGAGCAGTACTTC. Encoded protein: CATRRRPEQYF.

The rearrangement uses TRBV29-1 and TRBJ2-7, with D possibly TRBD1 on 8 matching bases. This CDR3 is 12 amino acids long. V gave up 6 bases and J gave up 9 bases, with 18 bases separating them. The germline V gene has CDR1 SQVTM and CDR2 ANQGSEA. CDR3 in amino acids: CSVGGGTGPQYF. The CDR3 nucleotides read TGCAGCGTGGGGGGAGGGACAGGCCCGCAGTACTTC.

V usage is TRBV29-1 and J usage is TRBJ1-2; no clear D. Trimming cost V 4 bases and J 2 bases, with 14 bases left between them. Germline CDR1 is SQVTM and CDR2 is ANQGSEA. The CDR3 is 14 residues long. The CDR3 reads CSVAEGSGNYGYTF. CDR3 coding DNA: TGCAGCGTTGCGGAGGGCTCCGGAAACTATGGCTACACCTTC.

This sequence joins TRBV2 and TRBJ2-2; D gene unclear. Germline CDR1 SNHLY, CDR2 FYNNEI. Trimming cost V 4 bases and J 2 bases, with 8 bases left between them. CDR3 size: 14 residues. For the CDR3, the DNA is TGTGCCAGCAGTGTTATGGGAAACACCGGGGAGCTGTTTTTT. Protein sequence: CASSVMGNTGELFF.

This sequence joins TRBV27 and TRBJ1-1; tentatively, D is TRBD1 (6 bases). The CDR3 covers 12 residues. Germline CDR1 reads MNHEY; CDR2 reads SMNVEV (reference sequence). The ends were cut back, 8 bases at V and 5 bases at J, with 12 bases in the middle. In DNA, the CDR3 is TGTGCCAGCTGTGGGGGGCTAACTGAAGCTTTCTTT. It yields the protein CASCGGLTEAFF.

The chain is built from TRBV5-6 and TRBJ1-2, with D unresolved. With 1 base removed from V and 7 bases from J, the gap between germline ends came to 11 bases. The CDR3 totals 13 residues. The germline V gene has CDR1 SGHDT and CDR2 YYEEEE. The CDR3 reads CASSLRPDGGYTF. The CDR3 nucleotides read TGTGCCAGCAGCTTGCGCCCGGACGGTGGCTACACCTTC.

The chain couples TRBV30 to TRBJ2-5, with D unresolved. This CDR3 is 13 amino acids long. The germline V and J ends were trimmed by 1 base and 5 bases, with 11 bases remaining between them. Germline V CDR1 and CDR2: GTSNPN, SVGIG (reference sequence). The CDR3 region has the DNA TGTGCCTGGAGTGGTGCATTCTGGGAGACCCAGTACTTC. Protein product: CAWSGAFWETQYF. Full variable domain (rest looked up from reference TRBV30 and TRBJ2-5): SQTIHQWPATLVQPVGSPLSLECTVEGTSNPNLYWYRQAAGRGLQLLFYSVGIGQISSEVPQNLSASRPQDRQFILSSKKLLLSDSGFYLCAWSGAFWETQYFGPGTRLLVL.

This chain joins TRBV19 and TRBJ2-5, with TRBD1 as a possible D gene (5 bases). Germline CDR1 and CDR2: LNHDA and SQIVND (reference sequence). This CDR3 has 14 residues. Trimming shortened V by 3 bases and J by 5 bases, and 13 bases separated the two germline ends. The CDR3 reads CASSIMVGLETQYF. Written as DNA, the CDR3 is TGTGCCAGTAGTATCATGGTGGGGCTTGAGACCCAGTACTTC. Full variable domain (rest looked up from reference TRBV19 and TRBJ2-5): DGGITQSPKYLFRKEGQNVTLSCEQNLNHDAMYWYRQDPGQGLRLIYYSQIVNDFQKGDIAEGYSVSREKKESFPLTVTSAQKNPTAFYLCASSIMVGLETQYFGPGTRLLVL.

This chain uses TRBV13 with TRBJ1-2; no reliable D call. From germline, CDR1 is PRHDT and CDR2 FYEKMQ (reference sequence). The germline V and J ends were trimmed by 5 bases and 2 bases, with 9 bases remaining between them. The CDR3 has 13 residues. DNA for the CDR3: TGTGCCAGCAGCGGAGAACCCAACTATGGCTACACCTTC. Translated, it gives CASSGEPNYGYTF.

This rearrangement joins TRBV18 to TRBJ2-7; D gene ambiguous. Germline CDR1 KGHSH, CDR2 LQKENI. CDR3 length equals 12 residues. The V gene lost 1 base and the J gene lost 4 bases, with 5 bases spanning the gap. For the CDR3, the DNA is TGTGCCAGCTCACCACAGGTTTACGAGCAGTACTTC. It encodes CASSPQVYEQYF.

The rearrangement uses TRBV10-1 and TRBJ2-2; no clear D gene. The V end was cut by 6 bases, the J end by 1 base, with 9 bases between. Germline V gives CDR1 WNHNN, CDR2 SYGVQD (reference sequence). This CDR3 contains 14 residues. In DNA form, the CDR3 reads TGCGCCAGCAGGGAACGACTGAACACCGGGGAGCTGTTTTTT. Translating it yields CASRERLNTGELFF.

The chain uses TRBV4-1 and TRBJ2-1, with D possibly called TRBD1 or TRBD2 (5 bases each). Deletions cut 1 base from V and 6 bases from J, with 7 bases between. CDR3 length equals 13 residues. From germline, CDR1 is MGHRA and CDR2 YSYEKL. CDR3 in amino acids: CASSQVGTNEQFF. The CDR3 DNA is TGCGCCAGCAGCCAAGTCGGGACCAATGAGCAGTTCTTC.

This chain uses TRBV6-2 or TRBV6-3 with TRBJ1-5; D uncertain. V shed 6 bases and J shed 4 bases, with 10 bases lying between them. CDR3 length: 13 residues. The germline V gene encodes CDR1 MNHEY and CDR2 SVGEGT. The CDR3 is CASSLSPNQPQHF. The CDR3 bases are TGTGCCAGCAGCCTAAGCCCAAATCAGCCCCAGCATTTT.

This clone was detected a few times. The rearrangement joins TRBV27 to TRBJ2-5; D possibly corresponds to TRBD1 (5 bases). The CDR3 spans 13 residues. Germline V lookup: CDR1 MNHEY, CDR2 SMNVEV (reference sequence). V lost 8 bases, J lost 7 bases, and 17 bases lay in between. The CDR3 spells CASGPGNTGTQYF. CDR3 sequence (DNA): TGTGCCAGCGGGCCAGGGAACACGGGGACCCAGTACTTC.

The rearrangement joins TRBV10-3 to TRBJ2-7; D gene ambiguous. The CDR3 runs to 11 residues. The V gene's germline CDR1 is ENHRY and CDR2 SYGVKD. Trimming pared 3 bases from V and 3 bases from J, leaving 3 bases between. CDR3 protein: CAISDLYEQYF. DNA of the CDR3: TGTGCCATCAGTGACCTCTACGAGCAGTACTTC.

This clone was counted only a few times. The CDR3 DNA is TGTGCCAGCAGGCCGATGACTAGCGGAGGGGGCACAGATACGCAGTATTTT. It specifies CASRPMTSGGGTDTQYF. The rearrangement links TRBV2 to TRBJ2-3, with 9 bases lining up with TRBD2. V shed 6 bases, J shed 1 base, and the junction held 11 bases outside the gene matches. The CDR3 is 17 residues long. Germline V gene lookup returns CDR1 SNHLY and CDR2 FYNNEI.

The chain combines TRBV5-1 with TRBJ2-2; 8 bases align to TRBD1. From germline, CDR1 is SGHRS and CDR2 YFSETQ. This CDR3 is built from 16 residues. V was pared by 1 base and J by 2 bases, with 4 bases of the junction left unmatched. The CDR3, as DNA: TGCGCCAGCAGCTTGATCGCAGGGGGCAACACCGGGGAGCTGTTTTTT. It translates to CASSLIAGGNTGELFF.

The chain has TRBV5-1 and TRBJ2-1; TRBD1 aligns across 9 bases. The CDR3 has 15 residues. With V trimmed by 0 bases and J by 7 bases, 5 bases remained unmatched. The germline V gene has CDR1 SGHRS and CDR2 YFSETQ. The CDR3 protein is CASSLDRGLGNEQFF. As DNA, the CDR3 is TGCGCCAGCAGCTTGGACAGGGGGCTCGGGAATGAGCAGTTCTTC.

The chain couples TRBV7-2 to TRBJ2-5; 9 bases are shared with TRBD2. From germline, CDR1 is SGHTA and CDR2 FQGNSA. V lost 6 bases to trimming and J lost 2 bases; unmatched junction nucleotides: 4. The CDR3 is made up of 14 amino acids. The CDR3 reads CASSSGLAQETQYF. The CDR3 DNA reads TGTGCCAGCAGTTCGGGACTAGCTCAAGAGACCCAGTACTTC.

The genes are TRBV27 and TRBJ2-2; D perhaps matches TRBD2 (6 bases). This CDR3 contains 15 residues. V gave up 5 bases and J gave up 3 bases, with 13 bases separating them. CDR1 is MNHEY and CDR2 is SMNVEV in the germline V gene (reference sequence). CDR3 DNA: TGTGCCAGCAGTATACTCGGGGGAGACACCGGGGAGCTGTTTTTT. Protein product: CASSILGGDTGELFF.

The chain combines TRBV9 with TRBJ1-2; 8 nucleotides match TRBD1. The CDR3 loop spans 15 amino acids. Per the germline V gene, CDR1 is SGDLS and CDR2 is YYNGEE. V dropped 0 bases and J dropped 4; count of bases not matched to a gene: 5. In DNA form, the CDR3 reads TGTGCCAGCAGCGTAGGGACAGGGTTTTCCTATGGCTACACCTTC. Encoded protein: CASSVGTGFSYGYTF. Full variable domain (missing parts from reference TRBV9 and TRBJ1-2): DSGVTQTPKHLITATGQRVTLRCSPRSGDLSVYWYQQSLDQGLQFLIQYYNGEERAKGNILERFSAQQFPDLHSELNLSSLELGDSALYFCASSVGTGFSYGYTFGSGTRLTVV.

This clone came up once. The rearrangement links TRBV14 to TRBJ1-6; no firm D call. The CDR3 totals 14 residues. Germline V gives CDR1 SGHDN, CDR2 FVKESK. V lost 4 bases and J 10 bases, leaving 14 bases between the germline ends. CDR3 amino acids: CASSRGQPGSPLHF. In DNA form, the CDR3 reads TGTGCCAGCAGCCGAGGGCAGCCTGGATCACCCCTCCACTTT.

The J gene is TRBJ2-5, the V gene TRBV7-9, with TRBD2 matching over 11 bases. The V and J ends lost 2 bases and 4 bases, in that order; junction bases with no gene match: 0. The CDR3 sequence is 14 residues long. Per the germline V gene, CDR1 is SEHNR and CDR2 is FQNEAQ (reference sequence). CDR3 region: CASSLTSGGETQYF. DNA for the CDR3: TGTGCCAGCAGCTTAACTAGCGGGGGAGAGACCCAGTACTTC.

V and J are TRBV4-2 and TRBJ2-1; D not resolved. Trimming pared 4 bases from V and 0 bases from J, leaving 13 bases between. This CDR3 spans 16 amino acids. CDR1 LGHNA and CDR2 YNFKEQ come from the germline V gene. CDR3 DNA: TGTGCCAGCAGCCCACCGACCAGAAGCTCCTACAATGAGCAGTTCTTC. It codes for CASSPPTRSSYNEQFF.

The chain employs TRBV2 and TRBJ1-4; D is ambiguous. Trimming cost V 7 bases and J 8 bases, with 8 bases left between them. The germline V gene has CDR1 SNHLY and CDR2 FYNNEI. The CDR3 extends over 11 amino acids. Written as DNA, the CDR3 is TGTGCCAGCACCCTATGGGAAAAACTGTTTTTT. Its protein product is CASTLWEKLFF.

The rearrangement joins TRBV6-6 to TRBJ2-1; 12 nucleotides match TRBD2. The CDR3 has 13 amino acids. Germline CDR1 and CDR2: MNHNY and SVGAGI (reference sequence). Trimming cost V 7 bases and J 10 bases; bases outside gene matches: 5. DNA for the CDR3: TGTGCCAGCACCGAACTAGCGGGAGGAGAGCAGTTCTTC. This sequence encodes CASTELAGGEQFF.

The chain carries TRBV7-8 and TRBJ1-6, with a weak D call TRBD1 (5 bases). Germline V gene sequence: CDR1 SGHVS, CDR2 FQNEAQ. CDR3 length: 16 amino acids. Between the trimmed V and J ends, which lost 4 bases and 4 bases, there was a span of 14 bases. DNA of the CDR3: TGTGCCAGCAGCTCAAGCAGGGCGACATATAATTCACCCCTCCACTTT. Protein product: CASSSSRATYNSPLHF.

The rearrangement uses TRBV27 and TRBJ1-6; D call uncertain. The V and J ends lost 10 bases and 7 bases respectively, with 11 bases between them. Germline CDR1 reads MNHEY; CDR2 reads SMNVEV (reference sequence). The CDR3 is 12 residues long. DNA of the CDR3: TGTGCCACCTCGAATTTAAATTCACCCCTCCACTTT. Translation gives CATSNLNSPLHF.

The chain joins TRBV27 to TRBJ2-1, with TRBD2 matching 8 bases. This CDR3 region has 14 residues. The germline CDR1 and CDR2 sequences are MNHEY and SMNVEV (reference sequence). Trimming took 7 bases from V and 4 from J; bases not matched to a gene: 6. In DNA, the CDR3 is TGTGCCAGCACCTTAGCGGGAACTTACAATGAGCAGTTCTTC. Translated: CASTLAGTYNEQFF.